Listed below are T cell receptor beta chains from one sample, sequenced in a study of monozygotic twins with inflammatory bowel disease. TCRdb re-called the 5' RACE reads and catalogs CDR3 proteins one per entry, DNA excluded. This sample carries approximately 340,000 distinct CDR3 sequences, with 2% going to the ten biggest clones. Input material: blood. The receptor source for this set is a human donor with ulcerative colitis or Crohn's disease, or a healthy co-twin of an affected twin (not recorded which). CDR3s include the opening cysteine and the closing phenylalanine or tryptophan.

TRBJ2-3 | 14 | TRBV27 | CASCGGGCTDTQYF
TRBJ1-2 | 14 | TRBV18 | CASSPDRGSHGYTF
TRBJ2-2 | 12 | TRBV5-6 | CASSLFTGELFF
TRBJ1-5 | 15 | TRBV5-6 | CASSLGATLDQPQHF
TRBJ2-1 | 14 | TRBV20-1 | CSASTSGEGNEQFF
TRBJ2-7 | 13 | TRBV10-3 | CATQVDRGDEQYF
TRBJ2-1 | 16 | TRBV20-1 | CSAGEPGLAGVNEQFF
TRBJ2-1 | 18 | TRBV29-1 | CSALILRAGVARHDEQFF
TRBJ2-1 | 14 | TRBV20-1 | CSARGGSSYNEQFF
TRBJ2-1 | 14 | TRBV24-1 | CATSDATVYNEQFF
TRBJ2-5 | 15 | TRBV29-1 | CSVETGDLYQETQYF
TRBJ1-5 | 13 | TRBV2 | CASSVWSNQPQHF
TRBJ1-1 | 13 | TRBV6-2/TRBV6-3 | CASSPERATEAFF
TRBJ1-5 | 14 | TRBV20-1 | CSAKQGRLNQPQHF
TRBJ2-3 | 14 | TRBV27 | CASSPGTSTDTQYF
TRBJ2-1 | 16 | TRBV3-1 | CASSQEAGGRYNEQFF
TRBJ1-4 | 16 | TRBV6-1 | CASRRTRSSTNEKLFF
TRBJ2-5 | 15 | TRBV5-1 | CASSSVSGTRETQYF
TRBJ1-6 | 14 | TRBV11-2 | CASRPSGGNSPLHF
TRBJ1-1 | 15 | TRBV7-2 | CASSVRQNPNTEAFF
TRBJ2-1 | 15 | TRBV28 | CASSRRWDYYNEQFF
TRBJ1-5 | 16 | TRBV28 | CASSLWGGSSNQPQHF
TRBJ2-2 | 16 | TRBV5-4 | CASSRTGGAGTGELFF
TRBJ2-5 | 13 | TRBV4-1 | CASSQASWETQYF
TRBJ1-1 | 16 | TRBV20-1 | CSARDPGTGLNTEAFF
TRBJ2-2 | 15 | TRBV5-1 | CASSLNSGDTGELFF
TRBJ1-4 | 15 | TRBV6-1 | CASTEKGRFNEKLFF
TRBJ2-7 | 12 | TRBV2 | CASRLASDEQYF
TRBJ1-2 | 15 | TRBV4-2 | CASSLHTGQVRGYTF
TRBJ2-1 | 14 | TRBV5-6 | CASSYRDRDNEQFF
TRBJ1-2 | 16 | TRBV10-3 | CAISESTGLRPYGYTF
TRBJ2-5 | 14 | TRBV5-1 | CASSYDGTSGTQYF
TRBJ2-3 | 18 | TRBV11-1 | CASSPFSGGAELTDTQYF
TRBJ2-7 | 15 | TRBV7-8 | CASSASDRGQYEQYF
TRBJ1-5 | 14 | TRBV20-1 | CSAQTQGSNQPQHF
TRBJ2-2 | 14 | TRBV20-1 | CSAPHRGRIEELFF
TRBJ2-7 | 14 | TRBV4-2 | CASSQGQGIYEQYF
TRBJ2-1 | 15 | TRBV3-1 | CASSMGLVPYNEQFF
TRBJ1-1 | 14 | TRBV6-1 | CASTFRWGGNEAFF
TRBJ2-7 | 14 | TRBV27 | CASRALVGKYEQYF
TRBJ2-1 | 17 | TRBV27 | CASSLSRIGFTYNEQFF
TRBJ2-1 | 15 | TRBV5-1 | CASSLALTPNNEQFF
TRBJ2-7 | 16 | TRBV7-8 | CASSLDPGGLRDEQYF
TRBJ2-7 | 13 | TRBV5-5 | CASNPGFSYEQYF
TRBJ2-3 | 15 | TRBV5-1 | CASSLARVGTDTQYF
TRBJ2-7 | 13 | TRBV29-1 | CSVSGDTVYGQYF